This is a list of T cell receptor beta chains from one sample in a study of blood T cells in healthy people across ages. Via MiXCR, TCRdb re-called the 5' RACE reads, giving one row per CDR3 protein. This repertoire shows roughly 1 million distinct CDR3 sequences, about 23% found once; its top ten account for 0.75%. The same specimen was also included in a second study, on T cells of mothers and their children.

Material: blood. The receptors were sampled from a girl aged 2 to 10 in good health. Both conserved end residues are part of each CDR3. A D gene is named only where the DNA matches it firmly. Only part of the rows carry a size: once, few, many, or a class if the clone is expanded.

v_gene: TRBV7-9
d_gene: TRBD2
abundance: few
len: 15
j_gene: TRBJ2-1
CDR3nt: TGTGCCAGCAGCTTATTCCGGGGGGGGGTCGATGAGCAGTTCTTC
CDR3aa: CASSLFRGGVDEQFF

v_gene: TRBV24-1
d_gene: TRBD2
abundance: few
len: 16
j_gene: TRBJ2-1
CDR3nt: TGTGCCACCAGTGACGGACTAGCGGCTACCTACAATGAGCAGTTCTTC
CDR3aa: CATSDGLAATYNEQFF

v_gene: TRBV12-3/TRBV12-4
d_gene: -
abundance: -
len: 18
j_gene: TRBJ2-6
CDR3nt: TGTGCCAGCAGTTTCGCACGACAGCCTTACTCTGGGGCCAACGTCCTGACTTTC
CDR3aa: CASSFARQPYSGANVLTF

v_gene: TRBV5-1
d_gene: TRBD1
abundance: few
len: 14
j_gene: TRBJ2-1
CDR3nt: TGCGCCAGTTACCCGGGACAGGCCTACAATGAGCAGTTCTTC
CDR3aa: CASYPGQAYNEQFF

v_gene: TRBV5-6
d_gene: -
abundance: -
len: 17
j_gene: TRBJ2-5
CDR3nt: TGTGCCAGCAGCGGACAAGGGAGCATGGTGTTCCAAGAGACCCAGTACTTC
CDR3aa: CASSGQGSMVFQETQYF

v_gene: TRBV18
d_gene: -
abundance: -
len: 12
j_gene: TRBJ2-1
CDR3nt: TGTGCCAGCTCACCAGTCGGCGGTGAGCAGTTCTTC
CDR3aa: CASSPVGGEQFF

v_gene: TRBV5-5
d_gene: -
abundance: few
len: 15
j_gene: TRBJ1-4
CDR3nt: TGTGCCAGCAGCCCGGGAACCGGTAGTAATGAAAAACTGTTTTTT
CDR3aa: CASSPGTGSNEKLFF

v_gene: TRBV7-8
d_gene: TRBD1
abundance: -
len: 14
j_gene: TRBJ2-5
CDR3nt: TGTGCCAGCAGCTTATTATCAGGGGGAGAGACCCAGTACTTC
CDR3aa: CASSLLSGGETQYF

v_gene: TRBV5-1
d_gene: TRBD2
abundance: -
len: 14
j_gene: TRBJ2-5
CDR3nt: TGCGCCAGCAGCGCCAGCGGGAGGGAAGAGACCCAGTACTTC
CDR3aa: CASSASGREETQYF

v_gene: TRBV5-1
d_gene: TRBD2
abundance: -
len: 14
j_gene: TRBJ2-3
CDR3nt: TGCGCCAGCAGCCGAACAGCGGGGTCAGATACGCAGTATTTT
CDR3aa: CASSRTAGSDTQYF

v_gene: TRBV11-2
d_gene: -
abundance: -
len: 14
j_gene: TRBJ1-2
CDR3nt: TGTGCCAGCAGCTTAGCTTCTGGCCGCTATGGCTACACCTTC
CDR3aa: CASSLASGRYGYTF

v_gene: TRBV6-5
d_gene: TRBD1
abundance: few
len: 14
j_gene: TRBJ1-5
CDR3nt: TGTGCCAGCGGGTCGACAGGGAAGGTTCAGCCCCAGCATTTT
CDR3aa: CASGSTGKVQPQHF

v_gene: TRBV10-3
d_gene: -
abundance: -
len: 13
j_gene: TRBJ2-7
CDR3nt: TGTGCCATCATTGTAGGACAGTCCTACGAGCAGTACTTC
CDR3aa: CAIIVGQSYEQYF

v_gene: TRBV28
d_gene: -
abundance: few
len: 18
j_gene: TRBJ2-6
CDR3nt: TGTGCCAGCAGTCCATTAGAGTACGCCGTCTCTGGGGCCAACGTCCTGACTTTC
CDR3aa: CASSPLEYAVSGANVLTF

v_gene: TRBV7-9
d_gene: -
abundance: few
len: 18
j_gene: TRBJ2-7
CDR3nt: TGTGCCAGCGCCATCCCGGTTGGAGACAGCCTGCTGGCGTACGAGCAGTACTTC
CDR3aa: CASAIPVGDSLLAYEQYF

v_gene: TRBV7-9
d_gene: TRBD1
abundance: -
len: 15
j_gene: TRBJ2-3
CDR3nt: TGTGCCAGCAGCGGGCCCGGGACAGGACTTGATACGCAGTATTTT
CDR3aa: CASSGPGTGLDTQYF

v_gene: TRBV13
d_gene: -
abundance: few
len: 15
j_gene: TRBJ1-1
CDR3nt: TGTGCCAGCAGTCAAGTTGGGGACTCGAACACTGAAGCTTTCTTT
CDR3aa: CASSQVGDSNTEAFF

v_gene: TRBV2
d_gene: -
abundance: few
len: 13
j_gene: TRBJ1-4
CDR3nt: TGTGCCAGCCGGGCTCGTGATAATGAAAAACTGTTTTTT
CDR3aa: CASRARDNEKLFF

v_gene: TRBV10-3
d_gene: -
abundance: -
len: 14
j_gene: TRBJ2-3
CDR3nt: TGTGCCATCAGAGGGGTAGACTCCACAGATACGCAGTATTTT
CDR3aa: CAIRGVDSTDTQYF

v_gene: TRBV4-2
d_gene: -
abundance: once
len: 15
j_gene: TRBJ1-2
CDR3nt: TGTGCCAGCAGCCAAGAGGGCTCCTCTAACTATGGCTACACCTTC
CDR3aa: CASSQEGSSNYGYTF

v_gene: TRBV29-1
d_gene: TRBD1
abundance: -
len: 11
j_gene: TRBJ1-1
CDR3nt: TGCAGCGGATCACAGGGGGCCGAAGCTTTCTTT
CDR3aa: CSGSQGAEAFF

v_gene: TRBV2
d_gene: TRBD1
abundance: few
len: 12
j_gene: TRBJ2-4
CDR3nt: TGTGCCAGCACCCTAGGACAGGGGTTACAGTACTTC
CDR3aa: CASTLGQGLQYF